The rows below give T cell receptor beta chains drawn from one sample of a study of spatial heterogeneity in lung cancer. TCRdb reprocessed the 5' RACE reads with MiXCR, giving one entry per CDR3 protein. The sample yields around 98,000 distinct CDR3 sequences, around 19% seen once. The sample here was PBMCs, taken at follow-up. The receptors originated from a male donor with early-stage non-small cell lung cancer. Each CDR3 is given with its conserved first and last residue. Only some rows state a clone size, as once, few, many or a class for expanded clones.

j_gene	abundance	v_gene	CDR3aa
TRBJ2-3	few	TRBV20-1	CSARAYRGRAGVIPDTQYF
TRBJ2-5	-	TRBV7-2	CASSSSPFYRGGETQYF
TRBJ2-7	-	TRBV9	CASSVGTGQYEQYF
TRBJ1-1	-	TRBV18	CASSPLVAAEAFF
TRBJ1-1	-	TRBV7-2	CASSPEGLQNTEAFF
TRBJ2-7	many	TRBV7-2	CASSERLAYEQYF
TRBJ2-4	-	TRBV20-1	CSARDYTKNIQYF
TRBJ1-1	-	TRBV27	CASRGPREAFF
TRBJ2-5	few	TRBV10-3	CAISDNGETQYF
TRBJ2-3	many	TRBV24-1	CATSDLKTATDTQYF
TRBJ2-1	few	TRBV15	CATSMLAGAYNEQFF
TRBJ2-1	-	TRBV19	CASTPGAEYNEQFF
TRBJ2-1	-	TRBV15	CATMQGSSYNEQFF
TRBJ2-3	-	TRBV2	CASSERQGRTDTQYF
TRBJ1-1	-	TRBV12-3/TRBV12-4	CASRAGTGPEAFF
TRBJ2-5	-	TRBV24-1	CATSWGTAGQETQYF
TRBJ2-2	-	TRBV19	CASRPGTANTGELFF
TRBJ2-7	few	TRBV20-1	CSASTGATYEQYF
TRBJ2-1	few	TRBV4-3	CASSLRLKTGNEQFF
TRBJ2-3	few	TRBV7-8	CASSLAQAPGTDTQYF
TRBJ2-2	-	TRBV20-1	CSAAVGTGITGELFF
TRBJ2-3	many	TRBV24-1	CATSTTGRFTDTQYF
TRBJ1-1	many	TRBV20-1	CSARRGDTEAFF
TRBJ2-7	few	TRBV10-3	CAISAPRLGEQYF
TRBJ2-2	many	TRBV19	CASSIFRTGGIGTGELFF
TRBJ1-6	-	TRBV5-1	CASSLGQQRPPLHF
TRBJ1-1	-	TRBV20-1	CSARQDENTEAFF
TRBJ2-3	-	TRBV20-1	CSASYSGSVTDTQYF
TRBJ2-7	-	TRBV7-2	CASSPTSGRAYEQYF
TRBJ1-1	-	TRBV7-6	CASSRLQNTEAFF
TRBJ2-1	-	TRBV7-8	CASSPTTAGSYNEQFF
TRBJ1-1	few	TRBV4-3	CASSLTQGENTEAFF
TRBJ1-6	-	TRBV4-3	CASRQDRAPSPLHF